This note documents a single T cell receptor (beta chain) sequence. Per the study methods: The assay estimated nucleated cells by amplifying reference gene primers. Sequencing was performed with immunoSEQ multiplex PCR; in TCRdb, only in-frame clones are kept and a portion is missing. V and J calls and clone size are as listed in that table; D and trimming were resolved from the DNA. In the table there are 150,000 to 200,000 clones, more than 85% of which are singletons. The sample originates from a study of blood T cell repertoires in COVID-19. For the study at large: Specimens from acute and convalescent COVID-19 originated in the United States, Italy and Spain. Sample material is recorded as cDNA or gDNA derived from T cells, B-cell-depleted T cells, or PBMCs.

The CDR3 is 15 amino acids. The trim removed 5 bases at V and 5 bases at J, leaving 10 bases unmatched. The V gene's germline CDR1 is SGHNT and CDR2 YENEEA. The V gene is TRBV11-3, the J gene TRBJ2-5, with 8 bases that match TRBD2. The clonotype originates from a man between 65 and 85 years old with active or convalescent COVID-19. Sequenced: peripheral blood. In DNA form, the CDR3 reads TGTGCCAGCAGCCCAGGACGGACTAGCAGGGAGACCCAGTACTTC. It translates to CASSPGRTSRETQYF. Drawing the rest from reference TRBV11-3 and TRBJ2-5, the complete variable domain is EAGVVQSPRYKIIEKKQPVAFWCNPISGHNTLYWYLQNLGQGPELLIRYENEEAVDDSQLPKDRFSAERLKGVDSTLKIQPAELGDSAVYLCASSPGRTSRETQYFGPGTRLLVL.